Many counts were recorded for the clone carrying this T cell receptor beta chain. Its target is unknown. Template switching with 5'RACE generated the TCR cDNA and added a universal primer site and UMIs. Each CDR3 protein gets one entry after TCRdb re-called the 5' RACE reads with MiXCR. The data show hundreds of thousands of distinct CDR3 sequences, approximately 3.8% seen once. This record belongs to a study of T cells after yellow fever vaccination. In the study overall: Preparation of the low-cell-number fractions used SMART-Seq v4 Ultra Low Input.

General study points: Clonotypes appearing in both CD4 and CD8 compartments existed, and their share was small. Re-detected after boosting: most primary clones, 96% of CD4 and over 80% of CD8.

Trimming left V 1 base short and J 0 bases short, with 5 bases between. The CDR3 is 14 residues long. From germline, CDR1 is LGHDT and CDR2 YNNKEL (reference sequence). The receptor's source is a man between 18 and 35 years old who received the YFV17D yellow fever vaccine. The source material was PBMCs, sampled on the day of the yellow fever booster vaccination. J is TRBJ2-3 and V is TRBV3-1; no clear D gene. The CDR3 loop reads CASSQGPSTDTQYF. The CDR3 DNA is TGTGCCAGCAGCCAAGGCCCAAGCACAGATACGCAGTATTTT.